This T cell receptor (beta chain) is drawn from a study of CD8 T cells in Susac syndrome (dated by TCRdb to about 2019). Study-level background: Among the sequenced Susac syndrome patients, over five had clinically active disease and eight were in clinical remission. Whether CD8+ T cell activation and differentiation in Susac syndrome was antigen driven was tested using repertoire sequencing. The study compared CD8+ T cell repertoire clonality among eleven to twelve healthy donors, 14 Susac syndrome patients and 15 multiple sclerosis patients. Susac syndrome patients were therapy-naive, on corticosteroids (some also receiving IVIg), or on IVIg alone at blood withdrawal.

Peripheral blood CD8+ and CD4+ T cells from healthy donors, Susac syndrome patients and multiple sclerosis patients were profiled by high-throughput TCR beta sequencing. The Susac syndrome patients fulfilled recently defined diagnostic criteria for definite or probable disease. Bulk CD8+ and CD4+ T cells were purified by magnetic negative isolation, while CD8+ TEMRA cells were enriched using FACS. Blood was drawn into EDTA tubes, processed within 24 hours, and PBMCs were isolated by density gradient centrifugation. PBMCs intended for TCR sequencing were cryopreserved in liquid nitrogen and were subsequently thawed in a 37 degrees C water bath. The sorted or isolated CD4+, CD8+ and CD8+ TEMRA cells reached a purity of at least 90%. A word on this clonotype: This clone's antigen is unknown. It has no much larger one-base neighbor in the sample; base qualities were not kept.

V gives up 2 bases and J gives up 10 bases, and the segment between their germline ends measures 9 bases. The CDR3 covers 12 residues, taking in both the cysteine and the phenylalanine. The DNA shown is the 36-base CDR3, in frame from base 1. The germline V gene encodes CDR1 MGHRA and CDR2 YSYEKL. RNA was extracted with the RNeasy kit and 0.5 to 1 ug was reverse transcribed using random hexamers. The immunoSEQ multiplex PCR assay, which covers 54 Vbeta and 13 Jbeta segments, was used to amplify TCR beta CDR3 regions. PCR amplification bias was corrected using a synthetic template baseline for primer optimization and computational correction. The paper's data handling went like this. Only productive sequences were kept, with reads annotated to V, D and J genes according to IMGT and analyzed in immunoSEQ Analyzer. Clonality was computed as one minus Shannon entropy normalized by log2 of the number of productive unique sequences. For each patient and control, public and private clones were evaluated within the 100 most prevalent clones. Clones were defined as Susac-specific if absent from the healthy and MS cohorts, from 900 to 1,300 published viral clones and from other ImmuneACCESS disease sequences. The public reads were reprocessed in TCRdb via fastp at Q25 and MiXCR, keeping in-frame beta chains. Each CDR3 protein gets just one entry, which takes the most common genes and DNA from the rows behind it. The authors' filters were not applied to this entry. Here the sample has around 130,000 distinct CDR3 sequences; roughly 94% occur a single time. Of the sample, about 0.28% falls within the top ten clones.

Study-wide findings and limitations: Some 17 Susac-specific public clones were identified in the total CD8+ repertoire, and roughly five Susac-specific public clones were identified in the CD8+ TEMRA repertoire. Clonal expansion was observed in Susac syndrome CD8+ repertoires, with the highest expansion in CD8+ TEMRA cells and greater expansion in clinically active than in remitting patients. The study acknowledged that relatively few individuals were included in the TCR sequencing and HLA analysis.

The sample comprised CD8+ T cells from PBMCs. The receptor was isolated from a human donor with Susac syndrome. The V and J genes are TRBV4-1 and TRBJ2-1; possibly the D gene is TRBD2, per 5 matching bases. The CDR3 reads CASSQRDLEQFF. The DNA is as follows: TGCGCCAGCAGCCAACGGGATCTGGAGCAGTTCTTC.